This TCR beta chain stems from a study of T cell responses to AZD1222 COVID-19 vaccine. CDR3 size: 16 residues. Germline V gene sequence: CDR1 DFQATT, CDR2 SNEGSKA (reference sequence). Germline trimming cut 3 bases from V and 7 bases from J; bases unmatched to any gene: 12. Study-level points and caveats: White British ancestry dominated among donors, who included more females, and clonal diversity was possibly underestimated. A rise in Spike-specific TCR breadth and depth followed two AZD1222 doses.

The protocol was immunoSEQ multiplex PCR, while the TCRdb copy is restricted to in-frame clones and leaves out a portion. Among around 71,000 clones listed, 70% to 85% were seen once. There are a few counts of this clone. Its antigen is still unknown. The specimen comprised peripheral blood, sampled on day 0 of AZD1222 vaccination. The chain is built from TRBV20-1 and TRBJ1-2; 12 positions agree with TRBD1. The TCR comes from an adult in good health. The CDR3 DNA sequence: TGCAGTGCTAGTGAGAAAATGGGACAGGGGGCGCGTGGCTACACCTTC. This codes for CSASEKMGQGARGYTF.